This T cell receptor beta chain appears in the sequencing data of a study of cytomegalovirus exposure and HLA in healthy donors. Study overall: Across 300 to 400 genotyped donors, 81% landed in the Caucasian-associated ancestry cluster.

To note about this clone: Its target is unknown.

The study, taken as a whole, reports: As was reported, the HLA-A and HLA-B alleles of most subjects were accurately predicted from TCR beta sequences. The majority of TCR sequences were rare, yet some public TCRs appeared in many donors. In a later analysis, several top co-occurrence clusters appeared linked to parvovirus B19, influenza, CMV and Epstein-Barr virus.

Vbeta (60) and Jbeta (13) primers were used in the PCR. Assay: immunoSEQ multiplex PCR; the TCRdb copy retains only in-frame clones and omits some. Here the sample spans about 190,000 clones, 80% to 85% being singletons. This CDR3 comprises 14 residues. Germline V gene sequence: CDR1 LNHDA, CDR2 SQIVND (reference sequence). The V end was cut by 5 bases, the J end by 8 bases, with 15 bases between. J is TRBJ1-4 and V is TRBV19; a weak D match, TRBD1 (6 bases). The TCR was taken from a boy under 10 years old in good health and CMV-seronegative. The source material was PBMCs. CDR3 nucleotide sequence: TGTGCCAGTAGTGTAACAGGGTTAGGGGAAAAACTGTTTTTT. This translates into CASSVTGLGEKLFF.